Below, one T cell receptor beta chain is given with its context. Here immunoSEQ multiplex PCR was the method, and the copy in TCRdb shows in-frame clones only, minus some. The sample includes about 380,000 clones, 95% of them seen just once. This record belongs to a study of shared T cell receptors in the human thymus. Per the germline V gene, CDR1 is ENHRY and CDR2 is SYGVKD. Trimming at V came to 5 bases and at J to 2 bases, leaving 8 bases not matched to a gene. The CDR3 runs to 17 residues. The specimen sequenced was thymocytes. The sequence was obtained from a human donor. The chain links TRBV10-3 to TRBJ2-6; the match to TRBD1 covers 8 bases. In DNA, the CDR3 is TGTGCCATCAGTTCCGGGACAGGACCTCCTGGGGCCAACGTCCTGACTTTC. Translation: CAISSGTGPPGANVLTF.